The 15 T cell receptor beta chains listed next were all sequenced from one sample in a study of T cell repertoires in cytomegalovirus infection. One entry per CDR3 protein results from TCRdb running MiXCR on the reads. The top ten clones hold roughly 15% of a sample with some 480,000 distinct CDR3 sequences, roughly a third of them seen once. Their target antigens are unknown. Here the sequenced sample was cultured PBMCs, taken from culture after CMV antigen stimulation. The receptors were gathered from a human donor in good health (CMV status not recorded). Some clones in this sample may be carry-over from other donors' samples.

This clonotype was counted between two and nine times. The V call is TRBV6-2 or TRBV6-3, the J call TRBJ2-3; D is ambiguous. Trimming took off 7 bases at V and 6 bases at J, with 14 bases between the two ends. The CDR3 extends over 13 amino acids. CDR1 MNHEY and CDR2 SVGEGT come from the germline V gene. The CDR3 DNA reads TGTGCCAGCAAACCTGCGGTCCGCGATACGCAGTATTTT. Amino acid sequence: CASKPAVRDTQYF.

J is TRBJ2-5 and V is TRBV11-3, with a tentative D call TRBD2 (7 bases). Per germline, CDR1 SGHNT and CDR2 YENEEA. The CDR3 extends over 14 amino acids. Trimming stripped 5 bases from V and 2 bases from J, with 12 bases between. CDR3 region: CASSPGGPQETQYF. CDR3 bases: TGTGCCAGCAGCCCCGGGGGGCCTCAAGAGACCCAGTACTTC.

V is TRBV19 and J is TRBJ1-1; possible D gene TRBD1, 5 bases. V was shortened by 3 bases and J by 8 bases, with 13 bases between the two germline ends. Germline V CDR1 and CDR2: LNHDA, SQIVND (reference sequence). The CDR3 loop spans 13 amino acids. In nucleotides, the CDR3 is TGTGCCAGTAGTATGGGCAGGGCAGTGGAAGCTTTCTTT. As protein: CASSMGRAVEAFF.

Points on this clonotype: A much larger clonotype is one base distant, so this may be a read error. The chain uses TRBV7-8 and TRBJ1-6; D is perhaps TRBD1 (5 bases). The length of the CDR3 is 18 residues. Germline V gene lookup returns CDR1 SGHVS and CDR2 FQNEAQ. The CDR3 reads CASSLEGRGSSYNSPLPF. The CDR3 DNA is TGTGCCAGCAGCTTAGAGGGACGGGGAAGCTCCTATAATTCACCCCTCCCCTTT.

The chain carries TRBV6-2 or TRBV6-3 and TRBJ1-1; 12 nucleotides align to TRBD1. With 5 bases clipped from V and 4 bases from J, the junction kept 11 bases outside the gene matches. Germline-derived CDR1 and CDR2 are MNHEY and SVGEGT. The length of the CDR3 is 17 residues. CDR3 DNA: TGTGCCAGCAGTCCTCTGGGACAGGGGGCGAGAGTCACTGAAGCTTTCTTT. This gives the protein CASSPLGQGARVTEAFF.

The chain carries TRBV29-1 and TRBJ2-1, with TRBD1 identical over 8 bases. The ends lost 7 bases at V and 10 bases at J; junction bases unmatched: 18. The CDR3 loop spans 15 amino acids. Germline loops: CDR1 SQVTM, CDR2 ANQGSEA. The chain's CDR3 is CSGLKSGQGYREQFF. CDR3 sequence (DNA): TGCAGCGGGCTCAAATCCGGACAGGGTTATCGCGAGCAGTTCTTC.

The chain recombines TRBV19 with TRBJ2-2, with 8 bases identical to TRBD2. This CDR3 is 16 amino acids long. From germline, CDR1 is LNHDA and CDR2 SQIVND (reference sequence). J was trimmed by 0 bases and V by 10 bases; bases with no gene match: 10. For the CDR3, the DNA is TGTGCCACCCGACCCGGAGCGGGGGCGAACACCGGGGAGCTGTTTTTT. Amino acids: CATRPGAGANTGELFF.

This rearrangement joins TRBV7-2 to TRBJ2-5; weak D call: TRBD1 (6 bases). CDR1 is SGHTA, CDR2 FQGNSA, per germline. Trimming took off 5 bases at V and 5 bases at J, with 18 bases between the two ends. This CDR3 region has 15 residues. In DNA form, the CDR3 reads TGTGCCAGCAGCACACAGGGTTTTTGGTCGGAGACCCAGTACTTC. This codes for CASSTQGFWSETQYF.

This clonotype showed up just a few times. V is TRBV6-2 or TRBV6-3 and J is TRBJ2-7, with 9 bases aligning to TRBD1. Looked up from germline, CDR1 is MNHEY and CDR2 is SVGEGT. This CDR3 region has 15 residues. Trimming took 6 bases from V and 7 from J; bases not matched to a gene: 13. The CDR3 sequence is CASSPPGQGEEEQYV. CDR3 DNA: TGTGCCAGCAGCCCCCCGGGACAGGGCGAAGAGGAGCAGTACGTC.

The chain links TRBV7-2 to TRBJ1-2; possible D gene TRBD1, 5 bases. The CDR3 sequence is 14 residues long. Trimming took off 5 bases at V and 1 base at J, with 11 bases between the two ends. Germline V gene sequence: CDR1 SGHTA, CDR2 FQGNSA. This CDR3 is CASSAGGVNYGYTF. CDR3 coding DNA: TGTGCCAGCAGCGCCGGAGGGGTTAACTATGGCTACACCTTC.

The J gene is TRBJ2-3, the V gene TRBV5-1, with 10 bases lining up with TRBD2. CDR1 and CDR2 from the germline V gene are SGHRS and YFSETQ. Trimming took 4 bases from V and 2 from J; bases not matched to a gene: 7. CDR3 length: 16 residues. CDR3 amino acids: CASSHSGGRDTDTQYF. The CDR3 DNA reads as TGCGCCAGCAGCCATAGCGGGGGGAGAGACACAGATACGCAGTATTTT.

The rearrangement joins TRBV11-2 to TRBJ2-1; 12 nucleotides line up with TRBD2. V lost 2 bases and J lost 8; bases outside the gene matches: 10. The CDR3 is made up of 17 amino acids. Germline CDR1 SGHAT, CDR2 FQNNGV. The CDR3 region is CASSLLVLTSGSDEQFF. In DNA form, the CDR3 reads TGTGCCAGCAGCTTATTAGTTTTGACTAGCGGGAGTGATGAGCAGTTCTTC.

V is TRBV5-4 and J is TRBJ2-3, with TRBD2 identical over 10 bases. V was pared by 4 bases and J by 7 bases, with 9 bases of the junction left unmatched. The CDR3 extends over 15 amino acids. Per the germline V gene, CDR1 is SGHNT and CDR2 is YYREEE (reference sequence). Here the CDR3 DNA reads TGTGCCAGCAGCCCCCCAAGCGGGAGGGCGAATACGCAGTATTTT. Amino acid sequence: CASSPPSGRANTQYF. The full variable domain, completed using reference TRBV5-4 and TRBJ2-3, is ETGVTQSPTHLIKTRGQQVTLRCSSQSGHNTVSWYQQALGQGPQFIFQYYREEENGRGNFPPRFSGLQFPNYSSELNVNALELDDSALYLCASSPPSGRANTQYFGPGTRLTVL.

This clonotype was seen a few times. The genes are TRBV27 and TRBJ2-1, with TRBD1 matching over 11 bases. There are 16 residues in the CDR3. V lost 2 bases to trimming and J lost 7 bases; unmatched junction nucleotides: 7. The germline V gene encodes CDR1 MNHEY and CDR2 SMNVEV (reference sequence). The CDR3 loop is CASSLRGQGDGNEQFF. The CDR3 DNA is TGTGCCAGCAGTTTACGGGGACAGGGGGATGGTAATGAGCAGTTCTTC.

This clonotype was seen more than once but under ten times. The V and J genes are TRBV6-2 or TRBV6-3 and TRBJ2-1; possible D gene TRBD2, 6 bases. The V gene's germline CDR1 is MNHEY and CDR2 SVGEGT. The CDR3 extends over 14 amino acids. Trimming shortened V by 4 bases and J by 7 bases, and 14 bases separated the two germline ends. The CDR3 DNA reads TGTGCCAGCAGTTCGCCTAGCGTGGGTAATGAGCAGTTCTTC. Translated: CASSSPSVGNEQFF.